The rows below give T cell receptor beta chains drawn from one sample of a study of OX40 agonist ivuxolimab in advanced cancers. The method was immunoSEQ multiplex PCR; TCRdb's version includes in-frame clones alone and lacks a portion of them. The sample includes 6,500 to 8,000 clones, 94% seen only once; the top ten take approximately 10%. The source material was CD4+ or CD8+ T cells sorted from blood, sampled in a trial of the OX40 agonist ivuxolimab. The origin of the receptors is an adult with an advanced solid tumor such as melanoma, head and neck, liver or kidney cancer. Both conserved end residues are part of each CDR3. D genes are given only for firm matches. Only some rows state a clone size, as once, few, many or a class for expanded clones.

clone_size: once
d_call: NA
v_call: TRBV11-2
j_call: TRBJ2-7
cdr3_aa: CASSLQGHEQYF
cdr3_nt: TGTGCCAGCAGCTTACAGGGTCACGAGCAGTACTTC

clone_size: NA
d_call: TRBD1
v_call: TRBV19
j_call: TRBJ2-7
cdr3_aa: CASSTNSGTGDSYEQYF
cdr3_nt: TGTGCCAGTAGTACCAACTCCGGGACAGGCGACAGCTACGAGCAGTACTTC

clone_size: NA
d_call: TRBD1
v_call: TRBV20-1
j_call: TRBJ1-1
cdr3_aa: CSGTGMTEAFF
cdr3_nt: TGCAGTGGGACAGGGATGACTGAAGCTTTCTTT

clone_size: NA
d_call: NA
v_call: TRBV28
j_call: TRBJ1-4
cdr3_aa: CASKIGSLNEKLFF
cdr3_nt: TGTGCCAGCAAGATCGGCTCTCTCAATGAAAAACTGTTTTTT

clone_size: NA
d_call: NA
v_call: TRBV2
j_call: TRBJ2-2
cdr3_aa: CASNVGAGELFF
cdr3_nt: TGTGCCAGCAATGTAGGGGCCGGGGAGCTGTTTTTT

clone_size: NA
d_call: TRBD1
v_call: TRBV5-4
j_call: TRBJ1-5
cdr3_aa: CASSVGGTGVDQPQHF
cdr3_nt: TGTGCCAGCAGCGTGGGAGGGACAGGGGTTGATCAGCCCCAGCATTTT

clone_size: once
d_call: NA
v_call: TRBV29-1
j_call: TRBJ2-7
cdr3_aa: CSGAVSYEQYF
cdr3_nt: TGCAGCGGGGCCGTTTCCTACGAGCAGTACTTC

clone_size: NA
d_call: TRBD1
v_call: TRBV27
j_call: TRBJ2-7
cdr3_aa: CASSRGQGSYEQYF
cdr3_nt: TGTGCCAGCAGTCGGGGACAGGGTTCGTACGAGCAGTACTTC

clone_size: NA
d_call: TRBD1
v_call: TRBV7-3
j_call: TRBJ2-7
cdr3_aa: CASSLSQGAYEQYF
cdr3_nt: TGTGCCAGCAGCTTAAGCCAGGGGGCCTACGAGCAGTACTTC

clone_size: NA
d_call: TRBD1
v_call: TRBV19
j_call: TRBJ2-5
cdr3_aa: CASGTGVQETQYF
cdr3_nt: TGTGCCAGTGGGACAGGGGTCCAAGAGACCCAGTACTTC

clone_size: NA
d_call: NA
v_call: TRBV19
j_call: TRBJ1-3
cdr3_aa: CASKDPLHGNTIYF
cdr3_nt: TGTGCCAGTAAGGATCCCCTACACGGAAACACCATATATTTT

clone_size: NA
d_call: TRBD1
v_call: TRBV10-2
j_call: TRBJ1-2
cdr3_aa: CASRGAGTAVNYGYTF
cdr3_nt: TGCGCCAGCAGGGGGGCCGGGACAGCGGTTAACTATGGCTACACCTTC

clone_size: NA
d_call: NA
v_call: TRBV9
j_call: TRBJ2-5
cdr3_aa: CASSAGGGGSSRDF
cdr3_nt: TGTGCCAGCAGCGCGGGAGGGGGCGGATCCTCGAGGGACTTC

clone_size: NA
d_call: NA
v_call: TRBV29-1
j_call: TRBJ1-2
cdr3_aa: CSVEDRPGVGGYTF
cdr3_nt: TGCAGCGTTGAAGATCGACCGGGTGTCGGTGGCTACACCTTC

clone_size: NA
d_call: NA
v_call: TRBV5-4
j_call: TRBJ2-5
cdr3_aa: CASSLPLGKETQYF
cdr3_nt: TGTGCCAGCAGCTTGCCCCTCGGGAAAGAGACCCAGTACTTC

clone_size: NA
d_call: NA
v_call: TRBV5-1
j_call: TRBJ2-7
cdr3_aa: CASSPRSGLDSYEQYF
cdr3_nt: TGCGCCAGCAGCCCCCGGTCGGGCCTCGACTCCTACGAGCAGTACTTC

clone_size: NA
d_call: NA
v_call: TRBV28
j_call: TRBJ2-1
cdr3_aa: CASSLPRGNEQFF
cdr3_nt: TGTGCCAGCAGTTTACCTCGGGGCAATGAGCAGTTCTTC

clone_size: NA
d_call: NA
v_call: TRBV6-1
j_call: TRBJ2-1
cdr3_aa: CASSDGQTSYNEQFF
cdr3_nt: TGTGCCAGCAGTGATGGCCAGACGAGTTACAATGAGCAGTTCTTC

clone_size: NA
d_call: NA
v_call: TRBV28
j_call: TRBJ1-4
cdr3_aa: CASSPGLRPNEKLFF
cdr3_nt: TGTGCCAGCAGTCCCGGCCTGAGGCCTAATGAAAAACTGTTTTTT

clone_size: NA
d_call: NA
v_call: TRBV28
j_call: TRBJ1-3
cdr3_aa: CASRHPQGNTIYF
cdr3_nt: TGTGCCAGCAGACACCCCCAAGGAAACACCATATATTTT

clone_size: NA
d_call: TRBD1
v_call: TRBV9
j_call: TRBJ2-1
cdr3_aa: CASSPRGDRHNEQFF
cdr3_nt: TGTGCCAGCAGCCCCAGAGGGGACAGGCACAATGAGCAGTTCTTC

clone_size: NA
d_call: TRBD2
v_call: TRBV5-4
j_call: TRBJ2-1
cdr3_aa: CASSGTSGRTYNEQFF
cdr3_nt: TGTGCCAGCAGCGGGACTAGCGGGAGGACCTACAATGAGCAGTTCTTC

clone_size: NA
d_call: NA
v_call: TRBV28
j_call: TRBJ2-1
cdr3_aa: CASTELGGEQFF
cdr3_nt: TGTGCCAGCACCGAACTAGGAGGAGAGCAGTTCTTC

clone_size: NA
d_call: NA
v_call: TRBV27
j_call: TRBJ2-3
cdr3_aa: CASSFHEEDTQYF
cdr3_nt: TGTGCCAGCAGTTTCCACGAGGAAGATACGCAGTATTTT

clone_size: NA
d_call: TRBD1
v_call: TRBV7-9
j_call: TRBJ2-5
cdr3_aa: CASSLLGQGQETQYF
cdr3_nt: TGTGCCAGCAGCTTGCTAGGACAGGGACAAGAGACCCAGTACTTC

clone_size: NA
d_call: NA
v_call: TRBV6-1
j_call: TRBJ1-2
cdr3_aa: CASSEAGGYGYTF
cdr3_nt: TGTGCCAGCAGTGAAGCAGGGGGGTATGGCTACACCTTC

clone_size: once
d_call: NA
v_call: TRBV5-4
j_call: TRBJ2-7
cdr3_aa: CASSPGKPLTSYEQYF
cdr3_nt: TGTGCCAGCAGCCCCGGCAAACCCTTAACCTCCTACGAGCAGTACTTC

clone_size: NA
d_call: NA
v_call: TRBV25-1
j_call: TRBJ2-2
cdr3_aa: CASSETSQFTGELFF
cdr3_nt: TGTGCCAGCAGTGAAACGAGCCAATTCACCGGGGAGCTGTTTTTT

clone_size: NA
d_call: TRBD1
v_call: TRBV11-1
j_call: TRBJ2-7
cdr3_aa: CASSLLGAGTGGEQYF
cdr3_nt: TGTGCCAGTAGCCTCCTAGGGGCCGGAACAGGGGGTGAGCAGTACTTC

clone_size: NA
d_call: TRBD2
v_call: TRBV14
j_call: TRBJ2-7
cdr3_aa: CASNSGTSGIYYEQYF
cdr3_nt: TGTGCCAGCAACTCAGGGACTAGCGGGATATACTACGAGCAGTACTTC

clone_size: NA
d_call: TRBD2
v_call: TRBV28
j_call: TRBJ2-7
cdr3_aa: CASTLGGGYEQYF
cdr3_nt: TGTGCCAGCACACTCGGGGGGGGCTACGAGCAGTACTTC

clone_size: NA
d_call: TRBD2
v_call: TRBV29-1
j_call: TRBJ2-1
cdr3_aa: CSAGLAGGSQFF
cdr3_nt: TGCAGCGCGGGACTAGCGGGAGGGAGCCAGTTCTTC

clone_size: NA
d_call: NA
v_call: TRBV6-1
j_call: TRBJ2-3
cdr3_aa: CASSSTPPDTQYF
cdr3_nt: TGTGCCAGCAGTTCCACCCCCCCAGATACGCAGTATTTT

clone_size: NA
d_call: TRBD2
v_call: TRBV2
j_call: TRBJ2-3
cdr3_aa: CASWTSGTTDTQYF
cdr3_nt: TGTGCCAGCTGGACTAGCGGGACCACAGATACGCAGTATTTT

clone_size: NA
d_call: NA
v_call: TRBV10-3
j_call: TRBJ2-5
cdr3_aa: CAISEGRLLQETQYF
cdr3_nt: TGTGCCATCAGTGAGGGGCGGCTCCTCCAAGAGACCCAGTACTTC

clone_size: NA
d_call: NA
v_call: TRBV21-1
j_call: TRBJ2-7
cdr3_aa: CASSKYGSYEQYF
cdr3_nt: TGTGCCAGCAGCAAATACGGCTCCTACGAGCAGTACTTC

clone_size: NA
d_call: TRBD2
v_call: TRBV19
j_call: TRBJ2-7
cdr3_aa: CASSTGTSGRRDEQYF
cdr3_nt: TGTGCCAGTAGTACCGGGACTAGCGGGAGGCGGGACGAGCAGTACTTC

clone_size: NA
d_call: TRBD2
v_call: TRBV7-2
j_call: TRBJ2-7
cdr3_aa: CASSLRLAGSSYEQYF
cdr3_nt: TGTGCCAGCAGCCTTCGACTAGCGGGAAGCTCCTACGAGCAGTACTTC

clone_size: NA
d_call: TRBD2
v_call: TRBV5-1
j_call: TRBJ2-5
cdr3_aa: CASSLGLAETQYF
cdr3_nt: TGCGCCAGCAGCTTGGGACTAGCGGAGACCCAGTACTTC

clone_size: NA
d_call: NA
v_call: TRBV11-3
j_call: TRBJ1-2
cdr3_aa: CASSLDRTGYGYTF
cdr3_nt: TGTGCCAGCAGCTTAGATAGAACTGGCTATGGCTACACCTTC

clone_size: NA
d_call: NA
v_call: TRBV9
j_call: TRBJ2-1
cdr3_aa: CASSVGGVPEQFF
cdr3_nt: TGTGCCAGCAGCGTAGGGGGAGTCCCTGAGCAGTTCTTC

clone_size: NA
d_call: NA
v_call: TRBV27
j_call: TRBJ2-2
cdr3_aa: CASSAGTYPTRELFF
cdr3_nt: TGTGCCAGCAGTGCCGGGACTTATCCCACCCGGGAGCTGTTTTTT

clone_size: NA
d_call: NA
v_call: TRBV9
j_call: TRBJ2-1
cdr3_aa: CASSVAIRNEQFF
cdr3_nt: TGTGCCAGCAGCGTAGCGATCCGGAATGAGCAGTTCTTC

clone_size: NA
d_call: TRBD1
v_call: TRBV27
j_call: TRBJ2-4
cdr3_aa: CASSTKGASGKNIQYF
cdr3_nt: TGTGCCAGCAGTACAAAGGGGGCGTCGGGCAAAAACATTCAGTACTTC

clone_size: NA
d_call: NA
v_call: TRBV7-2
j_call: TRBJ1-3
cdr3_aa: CASSLAIAGNTIYF
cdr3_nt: TGTGCCAGCAGCTTAGCAATCGCTGGAAACACCATATATTTT

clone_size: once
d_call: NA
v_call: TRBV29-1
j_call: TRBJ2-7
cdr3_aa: CSVEIGSQAYEQYF
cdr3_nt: TGCAGCGTTGAAATAGGTTCGCAGGCCTACGAGCAGTACTTC

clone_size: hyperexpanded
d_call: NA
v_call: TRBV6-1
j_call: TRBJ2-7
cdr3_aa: CASSDALSYEQYF
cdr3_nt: TGTGCCAGCAGTGATGCCCTCTCCTACGAGCAGTACTTC

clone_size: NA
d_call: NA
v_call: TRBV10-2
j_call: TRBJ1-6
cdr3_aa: CASSDRFGILNSPLHF
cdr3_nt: TGCGCCAGCAGCGACAGGTTCGGGATCCTCAATTCACCCCTCCACTTT

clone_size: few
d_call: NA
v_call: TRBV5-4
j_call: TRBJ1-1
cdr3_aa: CASSHPNTEAFF
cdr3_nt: TGTGCCAGCAGCCACCCCAACACTGAAGCTTTCTTT

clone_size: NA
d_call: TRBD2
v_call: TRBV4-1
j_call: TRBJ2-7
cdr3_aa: CASSQGAGGTYEQYF
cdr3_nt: TGCGCCAGCAGCCAAGGGGCGGGGGGGACCTACGAGCAGTACTTC

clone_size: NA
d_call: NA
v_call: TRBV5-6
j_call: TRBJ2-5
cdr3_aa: CASSLAGPPETQYF
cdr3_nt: TGTGCCAGCAGCTTGGCCGGGCCACCAGAGACCCAGTACTTC

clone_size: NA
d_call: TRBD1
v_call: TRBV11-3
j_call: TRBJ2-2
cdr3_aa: CASSLTTGGHGELFF
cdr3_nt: TGTGCCAGCAGCTTGACGACAGGGGGCCACGGGGAGCTGTTTTTT

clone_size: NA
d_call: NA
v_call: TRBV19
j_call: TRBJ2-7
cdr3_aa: CASSIRGESYEQYF
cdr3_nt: TGTGCCAGTAGTATACGCGGGGAGTCCTACGAGCAGTACTTC